This entry lists 11 T cell receptor beta chains sequenced from one sample in a study of Tregs in tolerant kidney transplant recipients. The nonmyeloablative bone marrow transplants came from related graft donors, with transient mixed chimerism. Measured with immunoSEQ multiplex PCR; TCRdb has only the in-frame clones, and not every one. The top ten clones hold around 15% of a sample with about 50,000 clones, approximately 90% of them seen once. Sample: CD8+ T cells from blood (PBMCs), taken 12 months after the transplant. The receptors were gathered from a human patient who received a combined kidney and bone marrow transplant. Some of these T cells may belong to the graft donor.

The chain joins TRBV5-1 to TRBJ2-3; the match to TRBD2 covers 11 bases. This CDR3 has 15 amino acids. Per the germline V gene, CDR1 is SGHRS and CDR2 is YFSETQ. V shed 4 bases and J 2 bases; nucleotides not matched to a gene: 3. In DNA form, the CDR3 reads TGCGCCAGCAGCCAACTAGCGGGGGCCACAGATACGCAGTATTTT. Translating it yields CASSQLAGATDTQYF.

The CDR3 sequence: CASSDLKRGPRDGYTF. DNA for the CDR3: TGTGCCAGCAGCGACCTAAAAAGGGGCCCTCGCGATGGCTACACCTTC. This chain joins TRBV9 and TRBJ1-2, with a possible D match to TRBD1 (5 bases). The CDR3 contains 16 residues. The germline V and J ends were trimmed by 3 bases and 6 bases, with 21 bases remaining between them. The germline CDR1 and CDR2 sequences are SGDLS and YYNGEE.

The chain recombines TRBV15 with TRBJ2-7; 7 bases line up with TRBD1. CDR1 is LNHNV and CDR2 is YYDKDF in the germline V gene (reference sequence). The ends lost 4 bases at V and 2 bases at J; junction bases unmatched: 5. CDR3 size: 14 residues. The CDR3 loop reads CATSIRQGPYEQYF. In DNA form, the CDR3 reads TGTGCCACCAGCATCCGACAGGGACCCTACGAGCAGTACTTC.

J is TRBJ2-5 and V is TRBV19, with D tentatively TRBD1 (5 bases). Judging by the DNA end, TRBJ2-7 fits better; the J call may be wrong. CDR3 length equals 15 residues. Per germline, CDR1 LNHDA and CDR2 SQIVND (reference sequence). The CDR3 loop reads CASSIGQGLSYEQYF. The CDR3 DNA reads TGTGCCAGTAGTATAGGGCAGGGCCTCTCCTACGAGCAGTACTTC.

As concerns this clone: One end of the junction is discordant with germline, which a read error may explain. V gene TRBV7-2 combines with J gene TRBJ2-1; 13 bases fit TRBD2. CDR1 and CDR2 (germline): SGHTA, FQGNSA. This CDR3 spans 15 amino acids. The DNA of the CDR3 is TGTGCCAGCAGCTTAACTCGACTAGCGGGGGGTGCCTTGATCTTC. Its protein is CASSLTRLAGGALIF.

J is TRBJ1-1 and V is TRBV7-9; a weak D match, TRBD1 (5 bases). Germline assignment: CDR1 SEHNR and CDR2 FQNEAQ (reference sequence). The CDR3 sequence is 14 residues long. V lost 5 bases and J lost 4, with 14 bases in between. The chain's CDR3 is CASSSRQRGTEAFF. DNA of the CDR3: TGTGCCAGCAGCAGCAGACAGCGTGGCACTGAAGCTTTCTTT.

The rearrangement joins TRBV9 to TRBJ1-2, with a possible D match to TRBD1 (6 bases). V dropped 3 bases and J dropped 3 bases, with 18 bases sitting between them. Germline-derived CDR1 and CDR2 are SGDLS and YYNGEE. The CDR3 is 16 amino acids. The CDR3 sequence: CASSGRPTGKDYGYTF. CDR3 DNA: TGTGCCAGCAGCGGAAGACCAACAGGGAAGGACTATGGCTACACCTTC.

This clone was recorded only once. This chain joins TRBV20-1 and TRBJ1-2; no definite D call. The CDR3 is made up of 11 amino acids. Per the germline V gene, CDR1 is DFQATT and CDR2 is SNEGSKA (reference sequence). The CDR3 DNA reads as TGCAGCGAGCGACCTAACTATGGCTACACCTTC. Translation gives CSERPNYGYTF.

The chain recombines TRBV9 with TRBJ2-3; D is unresolved. Trimming took 8 bases from V and 5 from J, leaving 18 bases between them. CDR3 size: 14 residues. Looked up from germline, CDR1 is SGDLS and CDR2 is YYNGEE. CDR3 sequence (DNA): TGTGCCAGACCCAGGATTGAGTTTGGAGATACGCAGTATTTT. Encoded protein: CARPRIEFGDTQYF.

The V call is TRBV5-1, the J call TRBJ2-1; no firm D call. The CDR3 covers 15 residues. Germline V CDR1 and CDR2: SGHRS, YFSETQ. The V end was cut by 10 bases, the J end by 2 bases, with 19 bases between. CDR3 protein: CAPTSNARAYNEQFF. DNA for the CDR3: TGCGCCCCCACATCGAATGCCCGGGCCTACAATGAGCAGTTCTTC.

The V and J genes are TRBV5-5 and TRBJ2-5; tentatively, D is TRBD2 (5 bases). The germline V gene has CDR1 SGHKS and CDR2 YYEKEE (reference sequence). V was cut by 1 base and J by 0 bases, with 10 bases left in between. The CDR3 spans 15 residues. DNA of the CDR3: TGTGCCAGCAGCTTGAAAGTAGCGTACCAAGAGACCCAGTACTTC. It specifies CASSLKVAYQETQYF.